This entry lists 22 T cell receptor beta chains sequenced from one sample in a study of blood T cell repertoires in COVID-19. Sequenced by immunoSEQ multiplex PCR; TCRdb stores in-frame clones only, minus some. The table includes about 300,000 clones, roughly 80% detected once. The sample taken for sequencing was peripheral blood. All receptors come from a human donor with COVID-19, enrolled during active disease. The donor label of this sample is uncertain.

This clone was recorded once. This chain uses TRBV5-1 with TRBJ2-3, with D maybe TRBD2 (6 bases). Germline CDR1 and CDR2: SGHRS and YFSETQ. This CDR3 has 15 residues. Trimming left V 4 bases short and J 0 bases short, with 12 bases between. The CDR3 sequence is CASSRLDASTDTQYF. The CDR3 DNA follows: TGCGCCAGCAGCCGACTAGACGCTAGCACAGATACGCAGTATTTT.

The V and J genes are TRBV18 and TRBJ1-2; D might be TRBD1 (6 bases). In germline, CDR1 is KGHSH, CDR2 LQKENI. CDR3 size: 15 residues. V dropped 6 bases and J dropped 8 bases, with 22 bases sitting between them. The CDR3 loop reads CASSVGGDPRRGYTF. For the CDR3, the DNA is TGTGCCAGCTCGGTAGGGGGAGACCCCCGTCGCGGCTACACCTTC.

Only one count was recorded for this clone. V and J are TRBV10-3 and TRBJ2-3, with D unresolved. CDR1 and CDR2 (germline): ENHRY, SYGVKD. The CDR3 covers 14 residues. Trimming stripped 4 bases from V and 2 bases from J, with 10 bases between. Written as DNA, the CDR3 is TGTGCCATCAGTGGAGAGCCACTCACAGATACGCAGTATTTT. Amino acid sequence: CAISGEPLTDTQYF.

A few counts support this clone. The chain links TRBV7-9 to TRBJ1-5; D might be TRBD1 (5 bases). The CDR3 has 13 amino acids. V lost 4 bases, J lost 5 bases, and 9 bases lay in between. Germline CDR1 and CDR2: SEHNR and FQNEAQ (reference sequence). DNA for the CDR3: TGTGCCAGCAGCTCAGGGATAGATCAGCCCCAGCATTTT. The encoded protein is CASSSGIDQPQHF.

This clone has more than one count but fewer than ten. The CDR3 loop reads CAWRRQGGSPLHF. CDR3 bases: TGTGCCTGGCGACGTCAGGGGGGCTCACCCCTCCACTTT. This chain joins TRBV30 and TRBJ1-6; 7 bases map to TRBD1. CDR1 GTSNPN and CDR2 SVGIG come from the germline V gene (reference sequence). CDR3 size: 13 residues. V lost 5 bases, J lost 10 bases, and 8 bases stayed unmatched.

V and J are TRBV28 and TRBJ2-5; D is undetermined. Trimming removed 6 bases from V and 5 bases from J, with 13 bases in between. CDR1 is MDHEN, CDR2 SYDVKM, per germline. CDR3 size: 13 residues. CDR3 coding DNA: TGTGCCAGCAGGCTCAGGATGTGGGAGACCCAGTACTTC. It is translated as CASRLRMWETQYF.

This clone was counted only a few times. The rearrangement uses TRBV15 and TRBJ2-1, with 10 positions matching TRBD2. V lost 0 bases and J lost 6; bases outside the gene matches: 8. The CDR3 is made up of 17 amino acids. The germline V gene has CDR1 LNHNV and CDR2 YYDKDF (reference sequence). For the CDR3, the DNA is TGTGCCACCAGCAGAGATCCTCTAGCGGGAGTTGGCAATGAGCAGTTCTTC. Its protein product is CATSRDPLAGVGNEQFF. The full variable domain, rest sourced from reference TRBV15 and TRBJ2-1, is DAMVIQNPRYQVTQFGKPVTLSCSQTLNHNVMYWYQQKSSQAPKLLFHYYDKDFNNEADTPDNFQSRRPNTSFCFLDIRSPGLGDTAMYLCATSRDPLAGVGNEQFFGPGTRLTVL.

J is TRBJ1-5 and V is TRBV7-2; D unresolved. The CDR3 runs 14 residues. Germline-derived CDR1 and CDR2 are SGHTA and FQGNSA. V lost 4 bases and J lost 9, with 16 bases in between. DNA for the CDR3: TGTGCCAGCAGCTCCGCTAACGGGGATTCGCCCCAGCATTTT. This translates into CASSSANGDSPQHF. Filled out from reference TRBV7-2 and TRBJ1-5, the complete variable domain reads GAGVSQSPSNKVTEKGKDVELRCDPISGHTALYWYRQSLGQGLEFLIYFQGNSAPDKSGLPSDRFSAERTGGSVSTLTIQRTQQEDSAVYLCASSSANGDSPQHFGDGTRLSIL.

Only a few counts were recorded for this clone. As DNA, the CDR3 is TGTGCCAGCAGCTTAAGGGCGGGAGCCCAAGAGCAGTACTTC. Translated, it gives CASSLRAGAQEQYF. The V call is TRBV11-3, the J call TRBJ2-7, with TRBD2 matching over 7 bases. The CDR3 runs to 14 residues. Germline CDR1 SGHNT, CDR2 YENEEA. The junction had 8 bases not matched to a gene; V was cut back by 2 bases and J by 7 bases.

The gene calls are TRBV7-2 and TRBJ1-5, with unresolved D. V was trimmed by 4 bases and J by 0 bases, leaving 4 bases between them. In germline, CDR1 is SGHTA, CDR2 FQGNSA. The CDR3 covers 13 residues. The CDR3 DNA is TGTGCCAGCAGCTCCAATAGCAATCAGCCCCAGCATTTT. This encodes CASSSNSNQPQHF.

V usage is TRBV5-1 and J usage is TRBJ1-1; D might be TRBD1 (6 bases). Germline V lookup: CDR1 SGHRS, CDR2 YFSETQ. V was trimmed by 4 bases and J by 5 bases, leaving 21 bases between them. This CDR3 spans 16 amino acids. This CDR3 reads CASSAPTTGLETEAFF. The CDR3 region has the DNA TGCGCCAGCAGCGCTCCGACCACAGGGTTGGAGACTGAAGCTTTCTTT.

The J gene is TRBJ1-4, the V gene TRBV6-5, with D unclear. V lost 6 bases, J lost 7 bases, and 15 bases lay in between. Germline V gene lookup returns CDR1 MNHEY and CDR2 SVGAGI. CDR3 length: 14 residues. For the CDR3, the DNA is TGTGCCAGCAGCAGGTCGCTCCAGTCTGAAAAACTGTTTTTT. This codes for CASSRSLQSEKLFF.

This clone was counted at least ten times. The rearrangement links TRBV2 to TRBJ2-5; TRBD1 agrees at 7 bases. The J segment lost 1 base and the V segment lost 1 base, leaving 0 bases of the junction unmatched. The length of the CDR3 is 14 residues. Per the germline V gene, CDR1 is SNHLY and CDR2 is FYNNEI. CDR3 region: CASSEGTGQETQYF. CDR3 nucleotide sequence: TGTGCCAGCAGTGAAGGGACAGGCCAAGAGACCCAGTACTTC.

The rearrangement links TRBV19 to TRBJ2-3; TRBD2 matches at 14 bases. Germline CDR1 is LNHDA and CDR2 is SQIVND (reference sequence). With 10 bases clipped from V and 5 bases from J, the junction kept 2 bases outside the gene matches. The CDR3 consists of 13 residues. CDR3 nucleotide sequence: TGTGCCACCGGGACTAGCGGGAGAGATACGCAGTATTTT. It yields the protein CATGTSGRDTQYF.

The sample holds a few counts of this clone. The chain combines TRBV19 with TRBJ1-4; TRBD1 is a possible D gene (5 bases). The V end lost 8 bases, the J end lost 5 bases, and 18 bases lay between the germline ends. Germline-derived CDR1 and CDR2 are LNHDA and SQIVND (reference sequence). The CDR3 extends over 15 amino acids. Written as DNA, the CDR3 is TGTGCCAGTGGGCAGGGTAGGAGGGAGAATGAAAAACTGTTTTTT. Translating it yields CASGQGRRENEKLFF.

The V gene is TRBV2, the J gene TRBJ1-5; no definite D call. Germline CDR1 is SNHLY and CDR2 is FYNNEI. Trimming took 1 base from V and 6 from J, leaving 10 bases between them. The CDR3 consists of 14 residues. The CDR3 coding sequence is TGTGCCAGCAGTGAAGACCCCATCGGTCAGCCCCAGCATTTT. It codes for CASSEDPIGQPQHF.

The rearrangement joins TRBV27 to TRBJ1-1; TRBD1 is a possible D gene (5 bases). This CDR3 is built from 13 residues. In germline, CDR1 is MNHEY, CDR2 SMNVEV (reference sequence). The germline V and J ends were trimmed by 5 bases and 10 bases, with 17 bases remaining between them. CDR3 loop: CASSGAGEASAFF. CDR3 nucleotides: TGTGCCAGCAGTGGTGCGGGGGAGGCTTCAGCTTTCTTT.

The CDR3 nucleotides are TGTGCCACCAGTTCGGAGGAAGAGACCCAGTACTTC. It yields the protein CATSSEEETQYF. The chain uses TRBV24-1 and TRBJ2-5; maybe TRBD2 (5 bases). The germline V gene encodes CDR1 KGHDR and CDR2 SFDVKD. V dropped 6 bases and J dropped 3 bases, with 7 bases sitting between them. The length of the CDR3 is 12 residues.

The sample holds many counts of this clone. The rearrangement joins TRBV20-1 to TRBJ1-5; D might be TRBD1 (6 bases). The CDR3 has 11 amino acids. Germline V gives CDR1 DFQATT, CDR2 SNEGSKA (reference sequence). V was trimmed by 0 bases and J by 14 bases, leaving 11 bases between them. The CDR3 DNA is TGCAGTGCTAGAGATGGGGAGGGGGAGCATTTT. Encoded protein: CSARDGEGEHF.

The chain is built from TRBV6-5 and TRBJ1-5; maybe TRBD1 (5 bases). CDR3 length: 13 amino acids. Deletions cut 5 bases from V and 7 bases from J, with 12 bases between. CDR1 is MNHEY, CDR2 SVGAGI, per germline. The CDR3 DNA reads as TGTGCCAGCAGTCCCGGAGGGGCACAGCCCCAGCATTTT. Translating it yields CASSPGGAQPQHF.

The gene calls are TRBV7-9 and TRBJ2-1; TRBD2 matches 7 bases. Germline V CDR1 and CDR2: SEHNR, FQNEAQ (reference sequence). V lost 4 bases and J lost 7; bases outside the gene matches: 13. The CDR3 is 16 amino acids. The CDR3 sequence is CASSSLSGAPGNEQFF. The CDR3 DNA reads TGTGCCAGCAGCTCGTTGAGCGGGGCCCCCGGGAATGAGCAGTTCTTC.

The gene calls are TRBV27 and TRBJ2-7; TRBD1 matches 12 bases. From germline, CDR1 is MNHEY and CDR2 SMNVEV (reference sequence). The CDR3 runs 14 residues. The junction had 3 bases not matched to a gene; V was cut back by 5 bases and J by 4 bases. The CDR3 region is CASSTGQGAYEQYF. The CDR3 DNA reads as TGTGCCAGCAGTACGGGACAGGGGGCTTACGAGCAGTACTTC.